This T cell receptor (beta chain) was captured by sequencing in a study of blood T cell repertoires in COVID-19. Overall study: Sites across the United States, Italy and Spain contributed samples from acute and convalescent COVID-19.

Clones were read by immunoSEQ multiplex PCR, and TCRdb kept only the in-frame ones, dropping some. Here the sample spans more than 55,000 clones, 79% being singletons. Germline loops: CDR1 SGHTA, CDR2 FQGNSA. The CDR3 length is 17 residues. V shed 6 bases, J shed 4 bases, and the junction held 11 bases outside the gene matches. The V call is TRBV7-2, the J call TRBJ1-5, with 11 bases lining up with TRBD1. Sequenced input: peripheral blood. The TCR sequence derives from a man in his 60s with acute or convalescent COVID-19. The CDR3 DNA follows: TGTGCCAGCAGTTACAACCCCGGGACAGGGGGAAATCAGCCCCAGCATTTT. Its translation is CASSYNPGTGGNQPQHF.